The 32 T cell receptor beta chains below all came from one sample that was sequenced in a study of spatial heterogeneity in lung cancer. Study conclusions and caveats: For expanded intratumoral alpha and beta TCRs, counts tracked tumor mutation counts.

These receptors have no known antigen. One entry per CDR3 protein, called by TCRdb with MiXCR from the 5' RACE reads. The data contain 15,000 to 20,000 distinct CDR3 sequences, about 6.5% of them singletons. As to time point: sample taken at primary tumor resection. The source was lung tumor tissue, collected at surgery. The receptors here all came from a female donor with early-stage non-small cell lung cancer.

Ten or more counts support this clonotype. The V and J genes are TRBV20-1 and TRBJ1-5, with D uncertain. Trimming left V 6 bases short and J 2 bases short, with 11 bases between. CDR3 length: 13 amino acids. CDR1 and CDR2 from the germline V gene are DFQATT and SNEGSKA (reference sequence). This chain's CDR3 is CSATRGGNQPQHF. The CDR3 nucleotides read TGCAGTGCCACTCGGGGTGGCAATCAGCCCCAGCATTTT.

This clonotype is termed medium-sized. The genes are TRBV6-6 and TRBJ1-1; perhaps TRBD1 as D (5 bases). Germline-derived CDR1 and CDR2 are MNHNY and SVGAGI (reference sequence). The ends were cut back, 6 bases at V and 7 bases at J, with 18 bases in the middle. The CDR3 sequence is 14 residues long. CDR3 sequence reads: CASSPPLGQGEAFF. CDR3 bases: TGTGCCAGCAGCCCCCCTCTGGGGCAGGGTGAAGCTTTCTTT.

This clonotype showed up many times. The chain joins TRBV19 to TRBJ2-1; 8 nucleotides match TRBD2. CDR1 and CDR2 (germline): LNHDA, SQIVND (reference sequence). With 6 bases clipped from V and 10 bases from J, the junction kept 11 bases outside the gene matches. The CDR3 spans 14 residues. The CDR3 nucleotides are TGTGCCAGTAGCCTGACTAGCGTCTTAGGCGAGCAGTTCTTC. Protein product: CASSLTSVLGEQFF.

This clonotype counts as medium-sized. The rearrangement links TRBV5-8 to TRBJ1-2; D possibly corresponds to TRBD1 (6 bases). The CDR3 has 16 amino acids. CDR1 SGHTS and CDR2 YDEGEE come from the germline V gene. With 0 bases removed from V and 1 base from J, the gap between germline ends came to 13 bases. This CDR3 reads CASSLGEQGSNYGYTF. Written as DNA, the CDR3 is TGTGCCAGCAGCTTGGGGGAACAGGGTAGTAACTATGGCTACACCTTC.

This clonotype was counted ten times or more. The V call is TRBV7-2, the J call TRBJ1-1, with D hard to call. The CDR3 spans 13 residues. CDR1 and CDR2 from the germline V gene are SGHTA and FQGNSA. With 2 bases removed from V and 4 bases from J, the gap between germline ends came to 8 bases. CDR3 region: CASSLMGGTEAFF. Here the CDR3 DNA reads TGTGCCAGCAGCTTAATGGGTGGCACTGAAGCTTTCTTT.

This clonotype has a count of ten or more. The chain joins TRBV5-4 to TRBJ2-3; 8 positions agree with TRBD2. The CDR3 is made up of 16 amino acids. Germline CDR1 reads SGHNT; CDR2 reads YYREEE (reference sequence). V lost 4 bases and J lost 2; bases outside the gene matches: 9. The CDR3 bases are TGTGCCAGCAGCCCCCGCGAGCGGGGGACCACAGATACGCAGTATTTT. The encoded protein is CASSPRERGTTDTQYF. Complete variable domain (other parts from reference TRBV5-4 and TRBJ2-3): ETGVTQSPTHLIKTRGQQVTLRCSSQSGHNTVSWYQQALGQGPQFIFQYYREEENGRGNFPPRFSGLQFPNYSSELNVNALELDDSALYLCASSPRERGTTDTQYFGPGTRLTVL.

The chain employs TRBV29-1 and TRBJ2-5; D perhaps matches TRBD1 (5 bases). V lost 5 bases to trimming and J lost 4 bases, with 17 bases between them. Germline CDR1 reads SQVTM; CDR2 reads ANQGSEA. The CDR3 sequence is 14 residues long. CDR3: CSVQVVVDRETQYF. CDR3 bases: TGCAGCGTTCAAGTGGTAGTTGACAGAGAGACCCAGTACTTC.

This clonotype came up many times. This chain links TRBV2 with TRBJ1-6, with 8 bases lining up with TRBD1. This CDR3 has 15 amino acids. Looked up from germline, CDR1 is SNHLY and CDR2 is FYNNEI. The V and J ends lost 2 bases and 6 bases, in that order; junction bases with no gene match: 3. The CDR3 DNA reads as TGTGCCAGCAGTGAATTCGGACAGGGTAATTCACCCCTCCACTTT. Its protein is CASSEFGQGNSPLHF.

This clonotype has a count of ten or more. V gene TRBV20-1 combines with J gene TRBJ2-7, with 9 bases that match TRBD2. The CDR3 covers 15 residues. Trimming at V came to 0 bases and at J to 4 bases, leaving 7 bases not matched to a gene. Germline V gene sequence: CDR1 DFQATT, CDR2 SNEGSKA (reference sequence). The CDR3 loop is CSARDPTSGLYEQYF. The CDR3 DNA follows: TGCAGTGCTAGAGATCCGACTAGCGGCCTATACGAGCAGTACTTC.

This chain links TRBV20-1 with TRBJ1-6; TRBD1 agrees at 12 bases. CDR1 is DFQATT, CDR2 SNEGSKA, per germline (reference sequence). CDR3 size: 15 residues. Trimming took 3 bases from V and 8 from J; bases not matched to a gene: 5. CDR3: CSARPGQGAHSPLHF. The CDR3 nucleotides are TGCAGTGCTAGGCCGGGACAGGGGGCACATTCACCCCTCCACTTT.

This clonotype was seen repeatedly, ten times or more. V is TRBV12-3 or TRBV12-4 and J is TRBJ2-7; D possibly corresponds to TRBD2 (5 bases). V was trimmed by 5 bases and J by 3 bases, leaving 20 bases between them. The CDR3 contains 16 residues. The CDR3 region is CASSPSLSGSFYEQYF. Written as DNA, the CDR3 is TGTGCCAGCAGTCCCTCTTTGTCGGGGTCTTTCTACGAGCAGTACTTC.

In this sample, this clonotype turned up many times. CDR3 protein: CASSHRSSYNEQFF. The CDR3, as DNA: TGTGCCAGCAGCCATCGGAGCTCCTACAATGAGCAGTTCTTC. This sequence joins TRBV12-3 or TRBV12-4 and TRBJ2-1; D not resolved. The CDR3 loop spans 14 amino acids. V gave up 6 bases and J gave up 0 bases, with 9 bases separating them.

This rearrangement joins TRBV19 to TRBJ2-3, with 10 bases matching TRBD1. V lost 5 bases to trimming and J lost 6 bases; unmatched junction nucleotides: 5. CDR3 length equals 14 residues. Germline assignment: CDR1 LNHDA and CDR2 SQIVND (reference sequence). The CDR3 nucleotides are TGTGCCAGTAGTCTAGGGACAGGGGTGGATACGCAGTATTTT. Translated: CASSLGTGVDTQYF. Together with reference TRBV19 and TRBJ2-3, the CDR3 gives the full variable domain: DGGITQSPKYLFRKEGQNVTLSCEQNLNHDAMYWYRQDPGQGLRLIYYSQIVNDFQKGDIAEGYSVSREKKESFPLTVTSAQKNPTAFYLCASSLGTGVDTQYFGPGTRLTVL.

By share, this clonotype ranks as medium-sized (0.01 to 0.1%). The gene calls are TRBV7-2 and TRBJ2-7, with 10 bases aligning to TRBD1. CDR3 length: 15 amino acids. Germline V gene data show CDR1 as SGHTA and CDR2 as FQGNSA. J gave up 7 bases and V 1 base, and 7 bases lay outside the gene matches. The CDR3 DNA reads TGTGCCAGCAGCTTAGAGGGACAGGGGTATAGAGAGCAGTACTTC. Its protein is CASSLEGQGYREQYF.

This clonotype was seen at least ten times. The V and J genes are TRBV20-1 and TRBJ2-7, with D unclear. The CDR3 spans 13 residues. Germline values: CDR1 DFQATT, CDR2 SNEGSKA (reference sequence). With 0 bases removed from V and 2 bases from J, the gap between germline ends came to 8 bases. The CDR3: CSAREVLTYEQYF. As DNA, the CDR3 is TGCAGTGCTAGAGAGGTTTTGACCTACGAGCAGTACTTC.

This clonotype has only a few counts. The V call is TRBV5-1, the J call TRBJ1-5; D call uncertain. V was trimmed by 0 bases and J by 4 bases, leaving 8 bases between them. The CDR3 spans 14 residues. Per germline, CDR1 SGHRS and CDR2 YFSETQ. The CDR3 DNA follows: TGCGCCAGCAGCTTGGAAGGGCAGAATCAGCCCCAGCATTTT. Protein: CASSLEGQNQPQHF.

The sample holds many counts of this clonotype. This chain links TRBV12-3 or TRBV12-4 with TRBJ1-5, with 9 nucleotides matching TRBD1. The junction had 8 bases not matched to a gene; V was cut back by 5 bases and J by 3 bases. The CDR3 runs to 16 residues. The CDR3 spells CASSPADRGVNQPQHF. The CDR3 nucleotides are TGTGCCAGCAGTCCGGCGGACAGGGGCGTCAATCAGCCCCAGCATTTT.

This clonotype appeared a few times. This sequence may be a read error, since a much larger clone differs from it by one base. J is TRBJ2-1 and V is TRBV10-3; the D gene is possibly TRBD1 (6 bases). The CDR3 is 16 residues long. Germline CDR1 and CDR2: ENHRY and SYGVKD. Trimming removed 1 base from V and 5 bases from J, with 15 bases in between. The CDR3 sequence: CAISELSGTLNNEQFF. CDR3 DNA sequence: TGTGCCATCAGTGAGTTGTCCGGGACACTCAACAATGAGCAGTTCTTC.

This clonotype was seen many times. This sequence joins TRBV3-1 and TRBJ1-6; a possible D gene is TRBD1 (5 bases). The CDR3 contains 15 residues. Per the germline V gene, CDR1 is LGHDT and CDR2 is YNNKEL (reference sequence). V gave up 2 bases and J gave up 7 bases, with 12 bases separating them. In nucleotides, the CDR3 is TGTGCCAGCAGCCAAAAGGGAGGGGAGAATTCACCCCTCCACTTT. Encoded protein: CASSQKGGENSPLHF. The full variable domain, its missing parts supplied by reference TRBV3-1 and TRBJ1-6, is DTAVSQTPKYLVTQMGNDKSIKCEQNLGHDTMYWYKQDSKKFLKIMFSYNNKELIINETVPNRFSPKSPDKAHLNLHINSLELGDSAVYFCASSQKGGENSPLHFGNGTRLTVT.

Ten or more counts support this clonotype. The chain joins TRBV13 to TRBJ1-1, with D hard to call. V lost 6 bases and J 4 bases, leaving 6 bases between the germline ends. CDR1 is PRHDT, CDR2 FYEKMQ, per germline (reference sequence). This CDR3 is built from 11 residues. The CDR3 DNA reads as TGTGCCAGCAGTCGGAGCACTGAAGCTTTCTTT. As protein: CASSRSTEAFF.

This clonotype was seen at least ten times. V and J are TRBV27 and TRBJ2-7, with D tentatively TRBD2 (6 bases). CDR1 and CDR2 (germline): MNHEY, SMNVEV (reference sequence). This CDR3 region has 14 residues. V lost 5 bases to trimming and J lost 3 bases, with 14 bases between them. CDR3 nucleotides: TGTGCCAGCAGTCCTACAGAGGAGGGCTACGAGCAGTACTTC. Its translation: CASSPTEEGYEQYF.

V gene TRBV30 combines with J gene TRBJ2-5, with TRBD1 matching 9 bases. The V gene's germline CDR1 is GTSNPN and CDR2 SVGIG (reference sequence). The CDR3 length is 13 residues. V lost 7 bases, J lost 5 bases, and 8 bases stayed unmatched. CDR3 amino acids: CALKDRGWETQYF. The CDR3 DNA sequence: TGTGCCTTGAAGGACAGGGGATGGGAGACCCAGTACTTC. Combining the CDR3 with reference TRBV30 and TRBJ2-5 gives the whole variable domain SQTIHQWPATLVQPVGSPLSLECTVEGTSNPNLYWYRQAAGRGLQLLFYSVGIGQISSEVPQNLSASRPQDRQFILSSKKLLLSDSGFYLCALKDRGWETQYFGPGTRLLVL.

This clonotype occurred many times. The chain employs TRBV5-6 and TRBJ1-1, with D possibly being TRBD1 (5 bases). Trimming cost V 5 bases and J 5 bases, with 13 bases left between them. There are 13 residues in the CDR3. Germline V lookup: CDR1 SGHDT, CDR2 YYEEEE. The CDR3 loop is CASSAGRGTEAFF. The CDR3 nucleotides are TGTGCCAGCAGTGCTGGACGGGGGACTGAAGCTTTCTTT.

By proportion, this clonotype is medium-sized. The genes are TRBV15 and TRBJ2-3, with 7 bases lining up with TRBD2. The CDR3 has 15 residues. The junction had 8 bases not matched to a gene; V was cut back by 4 bases and J by 4 bases. Germline V CDR1 and CDR2: LNHNV, YYDKDF (reference sequence). CDR3 bases: TGTGCCACCAGCACCCCGACTAGCATGGCAGATACGCAGTATTTT. It is translated as CATSTPTSMADTQYF.

V usage is TRBV5-1 and J usage is TRBJ2-5; the match to TRBD2 covers 15 bases. Trimming cost V 3 bases and J 4 bases; bases outside gene matches: 10. This CDR3 comprises 18 residues. The germline gives CDR1 SGHRS, CDR2 YFSETQ. The CDR3 region is CASSYSGLAGGQRETQYF. CDR3 sequence (DNA): TGCGCCAGCAGCTACTCCGGACTAGCGGGGGGGCAACGAGAGACCCAGTACTTC.

This clonotype came up many times. The V gene is TRBV7-3, the J gene TRBJ2-7; 9 bases line up with TRBD1. Trimming cost V 5 bases and J 6 bases; bases outside gene matches: 8. Germline CDR1 SGHTA, CDR2 FQGTGA. The CDR3 covers 14 residues. CDR3 in DNA: TGTGCCAGCAGCCCCGGACAGGGGTACGGCGAGCAGTACTTC. Translating it yields CASSPGQGYGEQYF.

This clonotype was counted a few times. This chain joins TRBV7-2 and TRBJ1-6; TRBD1 matches 8 bases. The V gene's germline CDR1 is SGHTA and CDR2 FQGNSA. The CDR3 sequence is 15 residues long. The trim removed 5 bases at V and 8 bases at J, leaving 8 bases unmatched. The CDR3 nucleotides are TGTGCCAGCAGCCCAATGACAGGGGACTATTCACCCCTCCACTTT. The encoded protein is CASSPMTGDYSPLHF.

The chain carries TRBV29-1 and TRBJ2-7, with D perhaps TRBD1 or TRBD2 (5 bases each). The CDR3 is 14 amino acids. Trimming stripped 6 bases from V and 0 bases from J, with 15 bases between. Germline V gene data show CDR1 as SQVTM and CDR2 as ANQGSEA. This chain's CDR3 is CSVRGQESSYEQYF. The DNA for the CDR3 is TGCAGCGTCCGGGGCCAAGAAAGCTCCTACGAGCAGTACTTC.

This clonotype has just a few counts. This CDR3 is CATTGREPVYEQYF. CDR3 in DNA: TGTGCCACCACAGGGCGGGAGCCGGTTTACGAGCAGTACTTC. The chain joins TRBV6-5 to TRBJ2-7; possible D gene TRBD2, 7 bases. Trimming pared 10 bases from V and 4 bases from J, leaving 20 bases between. Per the germline V gene, CDR1 is MNHEY and CDR2 is SVGAGI. The CDR3 is 14 amino acids.

This chain links TRBV5-4 with TRBJ1-2; 8 bases are a match to TRBD1. This CDR3 region has 15 residues. V shed 1 base and J 2 bases; nucleotides not matched to a gene: 4. Germline CDR1 SGHNT, CDR2 YYREEE (reference sequence). The CDR3 DNA sequence: TGTGCCAGCAGCTTGTCGAGACAGGGGAACTATGGCTACACCTTC. It is translated as CASSLSRQGNYGYTF.

In this sample, this clonotype turned up a few times. The CDR3 nucleotides read TGTGCCATCAGTGAGCCGCAGGGGAGATTGAACATTCAGTACTTC. Its protein is CAISEPQGRLNIQYF. The gene calls are TRBV10-3 and TRBJ2-4; possibly TRBD1 for D (6 bases). V lost 2 bases to trimming and J lost 7 bases, with 15 bases between them. In germline, CDR1 is ENHRY, CDR2 SYGVKD. The CDR3 has 15 residues.

This rearrangement joins TRBV7-3 to TRBJ1-6, with D possibly TRBD1 on 5 matching bases. Trimming stripped 3 bases from V and 8 bases from J, with 11 bases between. The CDR3 length is 14 residues. CDR1 and CDR2 from the germline V gene are SGHTA and FQGTGA. CDR3 residues: CASSFSSGDSPLHF. Here the CDR3 DNA reads TGTGCCAGCAGCTTCTCTTCGGGGGATTCACCCCTCCACTTT.